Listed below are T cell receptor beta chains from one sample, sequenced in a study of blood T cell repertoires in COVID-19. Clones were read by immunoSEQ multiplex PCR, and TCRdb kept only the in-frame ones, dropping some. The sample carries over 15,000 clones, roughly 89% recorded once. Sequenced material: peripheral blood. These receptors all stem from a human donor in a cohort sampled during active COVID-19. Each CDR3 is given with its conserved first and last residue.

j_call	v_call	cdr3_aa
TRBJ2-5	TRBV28	CASRRQGEETQYF
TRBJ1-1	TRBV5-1	CASSLSWGDTEAFF
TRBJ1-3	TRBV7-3	CASSTAGAGGNTIYF
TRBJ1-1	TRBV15	CATSRGRGGHAFF
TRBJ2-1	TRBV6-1	CASSEGRGGRGEQFF
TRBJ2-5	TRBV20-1	CSYYAETQYF
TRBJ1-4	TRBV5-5	CASSLWEQTNEKLFF
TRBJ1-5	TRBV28	CASSRRQGHQQPQHF
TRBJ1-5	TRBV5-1	CASSRTGDSNQPQHF
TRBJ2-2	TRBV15	CATSTRRQGYTGELFF
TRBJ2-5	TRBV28	CASSPLAGRETQYF
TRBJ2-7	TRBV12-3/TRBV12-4	CASSLNTYEQYF
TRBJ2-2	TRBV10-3	CAISESRSANTGELFF
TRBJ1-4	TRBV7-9	CASSLLQGWLFF
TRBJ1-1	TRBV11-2	CASSQGLWNTEAFF
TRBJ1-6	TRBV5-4	CASSFRTGSSYNSPLHF
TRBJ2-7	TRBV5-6	CASSPRDRVWAQYF
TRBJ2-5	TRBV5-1	CASSGLAGFQETQYF
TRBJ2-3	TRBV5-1	CATSETGATDTQYF
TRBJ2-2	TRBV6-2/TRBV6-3	CASSSSGYPRELFF
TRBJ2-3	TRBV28	CASNSGDLGTDTQYF
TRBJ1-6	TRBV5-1	CASKGGDNSPLHF
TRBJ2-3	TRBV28	CASSSFGEGTDTQYF
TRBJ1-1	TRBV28	CASSLGAEAFF
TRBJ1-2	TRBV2	CASKSRDSGYGYTF
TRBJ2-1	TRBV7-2	CASSSFSGRRGNEQFF
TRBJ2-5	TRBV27	CASTAMTGGSETQYF
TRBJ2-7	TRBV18	CASSPGTGGYEQYF
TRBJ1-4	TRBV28	CASSLSGTGLDEKLFF
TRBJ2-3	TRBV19	CASSIADSERYF
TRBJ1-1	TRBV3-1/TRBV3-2	CASRQGNTEAFF